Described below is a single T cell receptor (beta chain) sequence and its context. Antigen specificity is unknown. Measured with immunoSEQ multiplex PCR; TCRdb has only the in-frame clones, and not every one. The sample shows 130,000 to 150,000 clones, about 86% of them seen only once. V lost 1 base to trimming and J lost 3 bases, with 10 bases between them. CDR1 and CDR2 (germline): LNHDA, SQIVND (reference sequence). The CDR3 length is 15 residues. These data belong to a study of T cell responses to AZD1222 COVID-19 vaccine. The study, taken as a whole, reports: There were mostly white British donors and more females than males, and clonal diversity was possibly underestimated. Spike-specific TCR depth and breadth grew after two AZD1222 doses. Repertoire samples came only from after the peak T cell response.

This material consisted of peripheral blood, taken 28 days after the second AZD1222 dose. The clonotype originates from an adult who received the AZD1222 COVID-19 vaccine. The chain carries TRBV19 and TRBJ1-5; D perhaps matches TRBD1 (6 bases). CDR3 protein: CASSIGQGYNQPQHF. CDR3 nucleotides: TGTGCCAGTAGTATAGGGCAGGGGTACAATCAGCCCCAGCATTTT.